The 28 T cell receptor beta chains in this list originate from one sample, sequenced in a study of identical twins. TCRdb called the 5' RACE reads again in MiXCR, with one record for every CDR3 protein. Of about 530,000 distinct CDR3 sequences detected, about a fifth appear once; the ten largest clones hold 0.45% to 0.5%. These data were also filed under a second study, of yellow fever vaccine responses in identical twins.

Material: CD4+ T cells sorted from blood. All receptors derive from a woman younger than 30 in good health.

This sequence joins TRBV20-1 and TRBJ1-1; the D is unclear. V was trimmed by 6 bases and J by 1 base, leaving 12 bases between them. Germline values: CDR1 DFQATT, CDR2 SNEGSKA (reference sequence). This CDR3 region has 13 residues. CDR3 protein: CSALDQTNTEAFF. CDR3 DNA sequence: TGCAGTGCCCTGGACCAGACGAACACTGAAGCTTTCTTT.

This clonotype has just a few counts. This chain joins TRBV5-1 and TRBJ2-7; unclear D gene. V shed 7 bases and J shed 3 bases, with 11 bases lying between them. Per the germline V gene, CDR1 is SGHRS and CDR2 is YFSETQ. The CDR3 totals 12 residues. CDR3 nucleotide sequence: TGCGCCAGCGGTGAGGAATACTACGAGCAGTACTTC. It codes for CASGEEYYEQYF.

The chain carries TRBV19 and TRBJ2-1, with D perhaps matching TRBD1 (5 bases). Trimming took off 4 bases at V and 5 bases at J, with 12 bases between the two ends. Germline lookup yields CDR1 LNHDA and CDR2 SQIVND (reference sequence). CDR3 length: 14 amino acids. This CDR3 reads CASSTNRLDNEQFF. CDR3 sequence (DNA): TGTGCCAGTAGTACGAACAGGCTCGACAATGAGCAGTTCTTC.

There are a few counts of this clonotype. This chain connects TRBV11-2 to TRBJ1-2; the D gene is possibly TRBD1 (5 bases). Germline V CDR1 and CDR2: SGHAT, FQNNGV. CDR3 length: 13 amino acids. Trimming removed 7 bases at V and 8 bases at J, with 17 bases between. The CDR3 reads CASTQPQGGGYTF. CDR3 sequence (DNA): TGTGCCAGCACCCAGCCCCAGGGTGGCGGCTACACCTTC.

This clonotype was seen a handful of times. The gene calls are TRBV10-3 and TRBJ1-1, with 9 bases matching TRBD1. CDR3 length: 14 residues. CDR1 ENHRY and CDR2 SYGVKD come from the germline V gene. The V and J ends lost 7 bases and 3 bases, in that order; junction bases with no gene match: 6. The CDR3 nucleotides read TGTGCCATCAAAAGGGACAGGGTCGACACTGAAGCTTTCTTT. Translated, it gives CAIKRDRVDTEAFF.

This clonotype has more than one count but fewer than ten. V gene TRBV4-1 combines with J gene TRBJ2-7; TRBD1 aligns across 9 bases. From germline, CDR1 is MGHRA and CDR2 YSYEKL. The V gene end was trimmed by 0 bases and the J gene end by 6 bases; junction bases not matched to a gene: 0. The CDR3 loop spans 13 amino acids. DNA of the CDR3: TGCGCCAGCAGCCAAGAACAGGGGGCCGAGCAGTACGTC. Translating gives CASSQEQGAEQYV.

The V call is TRBV5-1, the J call TRBJ1-1, with D possibly TRBD1 on 5 matching bases. The V end lost 4 bases, the J end lost 5 bases, and 18 bases lay between the germline ends. The germline CDR1 and CDR2 sequences are SGHRS and YFSETQ. The CDR3 contains 15 residues. CDR3 protein: CASSPTLGVPTEAFF. DNA of the CDR3: TGCGCCAGCAGCCCCACCCTAGGGGTACCGACTGAAGCTTTCTTT.

The V call is TRBV3-1, the J call TRBJ1-4; the D is unclear. The CDR3 is made up of 11 amino acids. V shed 7 bases and J shed 4 bases, with 4 bases lying between them. Germline V gene sequence: CDR1 LGHDT, CDR2 YNNKEL (reference sequence). The CDR3 DNA follows: TGTGCCAGCACCAATAATGAAAAACTGTTTTTT. It is translated as CASTNNEKLFF.

The chain carries TRBV12-3 or TRBV12-4 and TRBJ2-5; maybe TRBD2 (5 bases). Trimming stripped 6 bases from V and 4 bases from J, with 18 bases between. The CDR3 length is 15 residues. CDR3 amino acids: CASRTGNVVSETQYF. CDR3 coding DNA: TGTGCCAGCAGAACCGGGAACGTGGTTTCAGAGACCCAGTACTTC.

This chain joins TRBV3-1 and TRBJ1-2; 10 bases line up with TRBD1. Germline V CDR1 and CDR2: LGHDT, YNNKEL (reference sequence). The CDR3 extends over 16 amino acids. V shed 4 bases and J 6 bases; nucleotides not matched to a gene: 11. CDR3 sequence: CASSPSHGQGVHGYTF. The DNA of the CDR3 is TGTGCCAGCAGCCCCTCTCACGGACAGGGGGTGCATGGCTACACCTTC.

The chain employs TRBV7-2 and TRBJ2-1; 9 positions match TRBD2. The CDR3 length is 20 residues. J was trimmed by 7 bases and V by 0 bases; bases with no gene match: 19. Germline CDR1 SGHTA, CDR2 FQGNSA. In DNA form, the CDR3 reads TGTGCCAGCAGCTTAGCCTTAGACTCCGGGACTAGCCGGAGGAGAAATGAGCAGTTCTTC. The encoded protein is CASSLALDSGTSRRRNEQFF. Together with reference TRBV7-2 and TRBJ2-1, the CDR3 gives the full variable domain: GAGVSQSPSNKVTEKGKDVELRCDPISGHTALYWYRQSLGQGLEFLIYFQGNSAPDKSGLPSDRFSAERTGGSVSTLTIQRTQQEDSAVYLCASSLALDSGTSRRRNEQFFGPGTRLTVL.

A few counts support this clonotype. The V call is TRBV29-1, the J call TRBJ1-1; TRBD1 might be the D (6 bases). Trimming pared 7 bases from V and 2 bases from J, leaving 11 bases between. Germline V gene lookup returns CDR1 SQVTM and CDR2 ANQGSEA. The length of the CDR3 is 12 residues. The CDR3 region has the DNA TGCAGCGCGGGACAACGAAACACTGAAGCTTTCTTT. This encodes CSAGQRNTEAFF. Looking up the rest from reference TRBV29-1 and TRBJ1-1 gives the full variable domain: SAVISQKPSRDICQRGTSLTIQCQVDSQVTMMFWYRQQPGQSLTLIATANQGSEATYESGFVIDKFPISRPNLTFSTLTVSNMSPEDSSIYLCSAGQRNTEAFFGQGTRLTVV.

The table lists this clonotype with a few counts. The chain uses TRBV5-4 and TRBJ2-5, with a possible D match to TRBD1 (6 bases). Trimming stripped 2 bases from V and 1 base from J, with 24 bases between. Germline loops: CDR1 SGHNT, CDR2 YYREEE (reference sequence). This CDR3 is 19 amino acids long. The CDR3 protein is CASSFSVGTPMGLQETQYF. In DNA form, the CDR3 reads TGTGCCAGCAGCTTCTCTGTGGGGACACCTATGGGGCTCCAAGAGACCCAGTACTTC.

This clonotype was counted ten times or more. The J gene is TRBJ2-4, the V gene TRBV20-1; maybe TRBD2 (5 bases). This CDR3 is built from 13 residues. V lost 3 bases to trimming and J lost 6 bases, with 12 bases between them. CDR1 is DFQATT, CDR2 SNEGSKA, per germline (reference sequence). The CDR3 region is CSASGLSGNIQYF. CDR3 DNA sequence: TGCAGTGCTAGTGGGCTCAGCGGAAACATTCAGTACTTC.

This clonotype turned up a few times. This sequence joins TRBV5-1 and TRBJ2-2; D is unclear. The length of the CDR3 is 14 residues. V gave up 1 base and J gave up 6 bases, with 10 bases separating them. Germline V lookup: CDR1 SGHRS, CDR2 YFSETQ. CDR3 DNA: TGCGCCAGCAGCTTGTACGGCTTGGCCGGGGAGCTGTTTTTT. Protein sequence: CASSLYGLAGELFF.

Only a few counts were recorded for this clonotype. This chain links TRBV2 with TRBJ2-7; 9 bases align to TRBD1. The CDR3 is made up of 13 amino acids. Trimming at V came to 8 bases and at J to 3 bases, leaving 5 bases not matched to a gene. Germline V CDR1 and CDR2: SNHLY, FYNNEI. In DNA form, the CDR3 reads TGTGCCAGCGCGGGACAGGGAATCTACGAGCAGTACTTC. This codes for CASAGQGIYEQYF.

This clonotype was detected only a few times. The chain couples TRBV20-1 to TRBJ1-6; TRBD1 is a possible D gene (6 bases). The V end was cut by 0 bases, the J end by 6 bases, with 15 bases between. Germline V gives CDR1 DFQATT, CDR2 SNEGSKA (reference sequence). The CDR3 is made up of 16 amino acids. CDR3 nucleotide sequence: TGCAGTGCTAGAGATGGGACCGGACAGAGTAATTCACCCCTCCACTTT. Translating gives CSARDGTGQSNSPLHF.

This clonotype was detected a few times. The CDR3: CASSKGDGSSGANVLTF. CDR3 DNA: TGTGCCAGCAGCAAAGGGGACGGGAGCTCTGGGGCCAACGTCCTGACTTTC. The chain links TRBV12-3 or TRBV12-4 to TRBJ2-6, with a tentative D call TRBD2 (6 bases). Trimming took 6 bases from V and 0 from J, leaving 15 bases between them. This CDR3 has 17 residues.

This clonotype was counted a few times. The rearrangement uses TRBV24-1 and TRBJ2-1; 8 bases line up with TRBD2. J was trimmed by 9 bases and V by 0 bases; bases with no gene match: 6. Germline V CDR1 and CDR2: KGHDR, SFDVKD. CDR3 length equals 15 residues. CDR3 coding DNA: TGTGCCACCAGTGATTTGCGGGTGCTAGCGGGTGAGCAGTTCTTC. This encodes CATSDLRVLAGEQFF.

This clonotype turned up a few times. The chain links TRBV11-2 to TRBJ2-3; maybe TRBD1 (5 bases). Germline V gene data show CDR1 as SGHAT and CDR2 as FQNNGV. Trimming pared 5 bases from V and 2 bases from J, leaving 11 bases between. CDR3 length equals 14 residues. CDR3 sequence: CASSRQGITDTQYF. CDR3 sequence (DNA): TGTGCCAGCAGCCGTCAGGGAATCACAGATACGCAGTATTTT. Full variable domain (outside the CDR3, taken from reference TRBV11-2 and TRBJ2-3): EAGVAQSPRYKIIEKRQSVAFWCNPISGHATLYWYQQILGQGPKLLIQFQNNGVVDDSQLPKDRFSAERLKGVDSTLKIQPAKLEDSAVYLCASSRQGITDTQYFGPGTRLTVL.

The rearrangement joins TRBV5-5 to TRBJ2-3; maybe TRBD2 (6 bases). The CDR3 loop spans 17 amino acids. V was clipped by 4 bases and J by 4 bases, with 22 bases between them. In germline, CDR1 is SGHKS, CDR2 YYEKEE (reference sequence). The chain's CDR3 is CASSPTGVVVGADTQYF. In nucleotides, the CDR3 is TGTGCCAGCAGCCCAACGGGGGTCGTGGTTGGCGCAGATACGCAGTATTTT.

The chain combines TRBV6-2 or TRBV6-3 with TRBJ2-3, with TRBD2 matching over 14 bases. Germline CDR1 reads MNHEY; CDR2 reads SVGEGT. The CDR3 contains 22 residues. Unmatched junction bases numbered 20, after V lost 2 bases and J lost 4 bases. CDR3 sequence: CASSYQSGLAGGRRSGADTQYF. The CDR3, as DNA: TGTGCCAGCAGTTACCAGTCTGGACTAGCGGGGGGCCGGAGGAGTGGCGCAGATACGCAGTATTTT.

The chain couples TRBV5-1 to TRBJ2-1; 7 bases align to TRBD2. With 7 bases clipped from V and 5 bases from J, the junction kept 21 bases outside the gene matches. CDR3 length: 18 residues. CDR1 SGHRS and CDR2 YFSETQ come from the germline V gene. CDR3 loop: CASSERGPDSNLDNEQFF. CDR3 DNA: TGCGCCAGCTCCGAGCGGGGACCCGACTCAAACCTAGACAATGAGCAGTTCTTC.

This chain connects TRBV12-3 or TRBV12-4 to TRBJ1-1; D might be TRBD1 (6 bases). The CDR3 is made up of 11 amino acids. V was pared by 5 bases and J by 11 bases, with 12 bases between. The DNA for the CDR3 is TGTGCCAGCAGTAGGGGGGGAGACGCTTTCTTT. Its translation is CASSRGGDAFF.

The chain carries TRBV6-1 and TRBJ2-1; 12 bases are a match to TRBD2. The ends lost 6 bases at V and 3 bases at J; junction bases unmatched: 15. Per germline, CDR1 MNHNS and CDR2 SASEGT. This CDR3 comprises 19 residues. The CDR3 spells CASRETSGRSGLNYNEQFF. The CDR3 coding sequence is TGTGCCAGCAGAGAGACTAGCGGGAGAAGTGGTCTTAACTACAATGAGCAGTTCTTC.

This sequence joins TRBV27 and TRBJ2-7; D is possibly TRBD1 or TRBD2 (6 bases each). This CDR3 comprises 15 residues. Trimming took off 1 base at V and 2 bases at J, with 12 bases between the two ends. Germline V gene sequence: CDR1 MNHEY, CDR2 SMNVEV (reference sequence). CDR3 in amino acids: CASSLLAGEAYEQYF. The CDR3 DNA sequence: TGTGCCAGCAGTTTATTGGCAGGGGAGGCCTACGAGCAGTACTTC.

This clonotype was seen more than once but under ten times. J is TRBJ2-1 and V is TRBV25-1, with D possibly TRBD2 on 7 matching bases. This CDR3 spans 12 amino acids. CDR1 and CDR2 from the germline V gene are MGHDK and SYGVNS. CDR3 loop: CAGRGHDNEQFF. The CDR3 DNA reads as TGTGCAGGGAGGGGACACGACAATGAGCAGTTCTTC.

The sample holds a few counts of this clonotype. Written as DNA, the CDR3 is TGCGCCAGCAGTCCCACAGGGGCCGCCGTTGAAAAACTGTTTTTT. Its translation is CASSPTGAAVEKLFF. The V and J genes are TRBV5-1 and TRBJ1-4, with 7 bases fitting TRBD1. The germline CDR1 and CDR2 sequences are SGHRS and YFSETQ. The CDR3 spans 15 residues. After removal of 5 bases from V and 7 bases from J, the junction contained 11 bases not matched to a gene.